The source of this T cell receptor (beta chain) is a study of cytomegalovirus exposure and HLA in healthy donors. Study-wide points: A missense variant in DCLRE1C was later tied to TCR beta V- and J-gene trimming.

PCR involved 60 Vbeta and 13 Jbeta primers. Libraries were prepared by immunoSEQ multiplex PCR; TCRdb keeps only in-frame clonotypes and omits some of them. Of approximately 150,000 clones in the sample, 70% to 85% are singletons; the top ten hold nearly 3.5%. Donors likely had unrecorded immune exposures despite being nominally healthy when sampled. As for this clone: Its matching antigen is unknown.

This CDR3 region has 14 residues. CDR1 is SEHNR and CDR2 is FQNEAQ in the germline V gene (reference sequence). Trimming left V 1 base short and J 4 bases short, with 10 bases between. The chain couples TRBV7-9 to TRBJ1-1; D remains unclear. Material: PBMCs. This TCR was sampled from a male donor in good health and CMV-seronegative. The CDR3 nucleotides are TGTGCCAGCAGCTTAGTAGCCCTCGGCACTGAAGCTTTCTTT. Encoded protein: CASSLVALGTEAFF. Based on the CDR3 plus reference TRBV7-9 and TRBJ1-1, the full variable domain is DTGVSQNPRHKITKRGQNVTFRCDPISEHNRLYWYRQTLGQGPEFLTYFQNEAQLEKSRLLSDRFSAERPKGSFSTLEIQRTEQGDSAMYLCASSLVALGTEAFFGQGTRLTVV.